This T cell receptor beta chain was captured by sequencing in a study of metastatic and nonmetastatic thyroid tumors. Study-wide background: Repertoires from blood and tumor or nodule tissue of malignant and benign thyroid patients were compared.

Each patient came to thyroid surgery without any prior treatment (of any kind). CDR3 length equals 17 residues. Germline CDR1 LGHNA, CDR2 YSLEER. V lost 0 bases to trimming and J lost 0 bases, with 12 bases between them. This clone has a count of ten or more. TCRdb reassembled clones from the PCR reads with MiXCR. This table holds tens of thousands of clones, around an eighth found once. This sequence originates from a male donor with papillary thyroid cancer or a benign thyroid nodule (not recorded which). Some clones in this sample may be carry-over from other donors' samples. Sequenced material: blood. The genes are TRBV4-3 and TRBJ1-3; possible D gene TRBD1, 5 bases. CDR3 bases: TGCGCCAGCAGCCAAGATCGGGACGGTAGCTCTGGAAACACCATATATTTT. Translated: CASSQDRDGSSGNTIYF.